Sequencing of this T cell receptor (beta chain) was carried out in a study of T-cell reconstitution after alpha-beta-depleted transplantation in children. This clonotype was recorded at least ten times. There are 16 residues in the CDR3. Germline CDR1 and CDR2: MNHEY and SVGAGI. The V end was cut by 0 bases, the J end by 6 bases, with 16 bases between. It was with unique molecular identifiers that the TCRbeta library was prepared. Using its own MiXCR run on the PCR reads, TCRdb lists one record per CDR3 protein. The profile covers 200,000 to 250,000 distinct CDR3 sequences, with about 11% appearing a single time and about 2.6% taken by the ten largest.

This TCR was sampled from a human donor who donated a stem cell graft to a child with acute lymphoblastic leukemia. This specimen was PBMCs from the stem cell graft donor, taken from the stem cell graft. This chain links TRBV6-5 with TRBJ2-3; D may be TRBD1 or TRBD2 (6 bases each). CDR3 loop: CASSYSSRGGMDTQYF. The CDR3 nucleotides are TGTGCCAGCAGTTACTCTAGCAGAGGGGGGATGGATACGCAGTATTTT.